These T cell receptor beta chains were read from a single sample in a study of cytomegalovirus exposure and HLA in healthy donors. Clones were sequenced by immunoSEQ multiplex PCR, and TCRdb holds only the in-frame ones, with some missing. The table has 82,000 or so clones, 10% seen once. The sequenced sample was PBMCs. All receptors derive from a man in his 60s in good health and CMV-seropositive. Both conserved end residues are part of each CDR3. D genes are given only for firm matches. Part of the rows lack a size; the others show once, few, many or a class for expanded clones.

j_call d_call clone_size v_call cdr3_nt cdr3_aa
TRBJ1-3 - - TRBV18 TGTGCCAGCTCACCTTTACAGGACCGATCTGGAAACACCATATATTTT CASSPLQDRSGNTIYF
TRBJ1-5 - few TRBV4-1 TGCGCCAGCAGCGCCCCGGGAGGTAGCAATCAGCCCCAGCATTTT CASSAPGGSNQPQHF
TRBJ2-2 TRBD1 - TRBV19 TGTGCCAGTAAGGTTATTCGGGGACAGGGGCGCCCCGGGGAGCTGTTTTTT CASKVIRGQGRPGELFF
TRBJ1-5 - many TRBV25-1 TGTGCCAGCAGTGGAACTGTGGGCAATCAGCCCCAGCATTTT CASSGTVGNQPQHF
TRBJ1-4 - few TRBV23-1 TGCGCCAGCTCCCGGGACACAGGAAAACTGTTTTTT CASSRDTGKLFF
TRBJ1-1 - few TRBV27 TGTGCCAGCAGTTTGATAGCAACAATGAACACTGAAGCTTTCTTT CASSLIATMNTEAFF
TRBJ2-1 - few TRBV27 TGTGCCAGCACCGAAACTGCGTCCCTGAGACAAGTCAATGAGCAGTTCTTC CASTETASLRQVNEQFF
TRBJ1-3 - - TRBV5-1 TGCGCCAGCAGCTTGGATGGGACACCGAGTTCTGGAAACACCATATATTTT CASSLDGTPSSGNTIYF
TRBJ1-1 - - TRBV6-5 TGTGCCAGCAGTTCGGTTGGAGGGAAAACTGAAGCTTTCTTT CASSSVGGKTEAFF
TRBJ1-5 - - TRBV28 TGTGCCAGCAACCAGGGTGGGAGCAATCAGCCCCAGCATTTT CASNQGGSNQPQHF
TRBJ2-5 - - TRBV12-2 - CASRLDPSGRVGLGTQYF
TRBJ2-5 TRBD1 few TRBV5-1 TGCGCCAGCAGCTCACAGGGGTCTGGGGAGACCCAGTACTTC CASSSQGSGETQYF
TRBJ1-5 TRBD1 - TRBV6-5 TGTGCCAGCAGTAGGACAGGGGGTTATCAGCCCCAGCATTTT CASSRTGGYQPQHF
TRBJ2-1 - few TRBV4-2 TGTGCCAGCAGCCAAGATCGGGCAGGGTACAATGAGCAGTTCTTC CASSQDRAGYNEQFF
TRBJ1-1 - - TRBV19 TGTGCCAGTAGTTTACAGCCGAACACTGAAGCTTTCTTT CASSLQPNTEAFF
TRBJ2-5 TRBD2 few TRBV29-1 TGCAGCTACTCCGGGGGGTTCCCCCGAGAGACCCAGTACTTC CSYSGGFPRETQYF
TRBJ1-2 - - TRBV5-1 TGCGCCAGCAGCTTGTGGACAAGCTATGGCTACACCTTC CASSLWTSYGYTF
TRBJ1-1 - - TRBV2 TGTGCCAGCAGGGGGATCTGGGGGGACACTGAAGCTTTCTTT CASRGIWGDTEAFF
TRBJ1-1 - - TRBV9 TGTGCCAGCAGCGTTCTCGGGGGGCCGGGGACTGAAGCTTTCTTT CASSVLGGPGTEAFF
TRBJ2-2 - - TRBV19 TGTGCCAGTAGTAGACGGGACTCCGGGAACACCGGGGAGCTGTTTTTT CASSRRDSGNTGELFF
TRBJ2-1 TRBD2 - TRBV25-1 TGTGCCAGCAGTGAATATTGGCAAGGGACTAGCGGGGAAAATGAGCAGTTCTTC CASSEYWQGTSGENEQFF
TRBJ1-3 - few TRBV25-1 TGTGCCAGCACGGACTTGGGCCAGATATATTTT CASTDLGQIYF
TRBJ1-6 TRBD1 once TRBV7-3 TGTGCCAGCAGCTTCCTTGGGGACAGAAATTCACCCCTCCACTTT CASSFLGDRNSPLHF
TRBJ1-2 - - TRBV2 TGTGCCGGGGAAGGGTATGGACTAGATGGCTACACCTTC CAGEGYGLDGYTF
TRBJ2-2 - - TRBV19 TGTGCCAGTAGTATAGAGGGGACAATCACCGGGGAGCTGTTTTTT CASSIEGTITGELFF
TRBJ1-6 TRBD1 - TRBV2 TGTGCCATCATCACAGGGGTCAATTCACCCCTCCACTTT CAIITGVNSPLHF
TRBJ1-1 TRBD1 - TRBV6-5 TGTGCCAGCAGTTACTCTCGGACAGGGTATAATGAAGCTTTCTTT CASSYSRTGYNEAFF
TRBJ1-1 - - TRBV7-2 TGTGCCAGCAGCCGAGGACGCGGGGGCCTGGGAGCTTTCTTT CASSRGRGGLGAFF
TRBJ1-5 - few TRBV6-5 TGTGCCAGCAGCCCCACAGGGACCGGCAATCAGCCCCAGCATTTT CASSPTGTGNQPQHF
TRBJ2-1 TRBD1 few TRBV6-6 TGTGCCAGCAGTTACAGGGACAGGGCCAATGAGCAGTTCTTC CASSYRDRANEQFF
TRBJ1-4 TRBD1 - TRBV6-1 TGTGCCAGCAGTGTGCTTGGACAGGGAACAACTAATGAAAAACTGTTTTTT CASSVLGQGTTNEKLFF
TRBJ2-7 - few TRBV20-1 TGCAGTGCCTCCCGAGGCTACGAGCAGTACTTC CSASRGYEQYF
TRBJ2-1 TRBD2 - TRBV18 TGTGCCAGCTCACCACCGGGACTAGCGGTGAACAATGAGCAGTTCTTC CASSPPGLAVNNEQFF
TRBJ1-3 - few TRBV5-1 TGCGCCAGCAGCGAGGGTGGTACCGGAGGAAACACCATATATTTT CASSEGGTGGNTIYF
TRBJ2-1 TRBD2 few TRBV6-5 TGTGCCAGCAGTTGGGACTACGATTACAATGAGCAGTTCTTC CASSWDYDYNEQFF
TRBJ2-7 - - TRBV9 TGTGCCAGCAGCCTCTCCTCCGGGGGGCTCCACGAGCAGTACTTC CASSLSSGGLHEQYF
TRBJ2-5 TRBD2 - TRBV7-8 TGTGCCAGCAGCTTACAGGCCGGGGGAGGGCGGGAGACCCAGTACTTC CASSLQAGGGRETQYF
TRBJ2-3 - - TRBV5-1 TGCGCCAGCAGCTTGGCCATTCTTGGTAGAATAGCTACAGATACGCAGTATTTT CASSLAILGRIATDTQYF
TRBJ2-3 TRBD2 - TRBV4-1 TGCGCCAGCAGCCCGAGTGCTAGCGGGAGGGGGCCTAGCACAGATACGCAGTATTTT CASSPSASGRGPSTDTQYF
TRBJ1-2 - - TRBV28 TGTGCCAGCAGTGGGGGCAGGAGGAGCTACACCTTC CASSGGRRSYTF
TRBJ2-7 - - TRBV11-2 TGTGCCAGCAGCTTAGGGCCACGGGACTACGAGCAGTACTTC CASSLGPRDYEQYF
TRBJ2-5 TRBD2 few TRBV10-3 TGTGCCATCAGTGCTGGACTAGCGGGGGGGTTAGAGACCCAGTACTTC CAISAGLAGGLETQYF
TRBJ2-1 TRBD1 few TRBV30 TGTGCCTGGAGTGTACAGGGGTCCTCCTACAATGAGCAGTTCTTC CAWSVQGSSYNEQFF
TRBJ2-5 TRBD2 few TRBV4-1 TGCGCCAGCAGCCAAGCTTCGATTAGCGGGGGTATCCCCCGGGAGACCCAGTACTTC CASSQASISGGIPRETQYF
TRBJ1-1 - - TRBV6-1 TGTGCCAGCAGACCTGGGACTGCGAACACTGAAGCTTTCTTT CASRPGTANTEAFF
TRBJ2-1 - - TRBV6-5 TGTGCCAGCAGTTATGGAGCCAATGAGCAGTTCTTC CASSYGANEQFF
TRBJ2-5 TRBD2 - TRBV18 TGTGCCAGCTCACCCCGGACTAGCGGAGGAGAGACCCAGTACTTC CASSPRTSGGETQYF
TRBJ2-7 - few TRBV5-4 TGTGCCAGCAGCTTGGCCGGAGGTCGTGGGCTCTCCTACGAGCAGTACTTC CASSLAGGRGLSYEQYF
TRBJ2-7 - - TRBV19 TGTGCCAGTAGTAGTCAGGCTCTCGTAACCGCTTCCTACGAGCAGTACTTC CASSSQALVTASYEQYF
TRBJ1-5 TRBD1 - TRBV30 TGTGCCTTCCAGGGGGAACCTAATCAGCCCCAGCATTTT CAFQGEPNQPQHF
TRBJ1-2 - few TRBV7-6 TGTGCCAGCACCCCCCTCGGAGGAACGAACAATGGCTACACCTTC CASTPLGGTNNGYTF
TRBJ2-7 - few TRBV20-1 TGCAGTGCTAGAATCATCTACGAGCAGTACTTC CSARIIYEQYF
TRBJ1-2 - - TRBV2 TGTGCCTCAGCGGGAGGTTTCTATGGCTACACCTTC CASAGGFYGYTF
TRBJ2-3 - few TRBV20-1 TGCAGTGCATATAGCACAGATACGCAGTATTTT CSAYSTDTQYF
TRBJ2-1 TRBD1 few TRBV5-8 TGTGCCAGCAGCTTGATGGGACAGGGTATCAATGAGCAGTTCTTC CASSLMGQGINEQFF
TRBJ1-4 TRBD1 - TRBV19 TGTGCCAGTAGTGCCTTTCAGGGGGCGATGCGTGAAAAACTGTTTTTT CASSAFQGAMREKLFF
TRBJ1-1 TRBD1 - TRBV18 TGTGCCAGCTCACTCGGGACAGGGAACACTGAAGCTTTCTTT CASSLGTGNTEAFF
TRBJ1-1 TRBD1 few TRBV6-1 TGTGCCAGCAGTGGGGACAGATTGAACACTGAAGCTTTCTTT CASSGDRLNTEAFF